The sequence of this T cell receptor beta chain was determined in a study of shared clonotypes between healthy human individuals (dated by TCRdb to about 2020). Broadly, across the study: Three men and a couple of women, aged 18 to 49 years, made up the cohort. Blood TCR repertoires of a handful of healthy adults were deeply sequenced to estimate repertoire size and the extent of clonotype sharing between individuals. To increase sequencing depth and limit assay-specific biases, TCR repertoire library preparation and sequencing were carried out by different laboratories using diverse techniques. For each donor, CD4 naive and CD4 memory were each run on three plates, CD8 naive on two plates, and CD8 memory on one plate. Leukapheresis yielded between about 0.94 and 8.9 billion PBMCs per donor.

TCR CDR3 regions were amplified from genomic DNA by multiplex PCR using the deep immunoSEQ assay. Extracted genomic DNA from each cell subset was spread evenly across all wells of several immunoSEQ 96-well plates, with each plate serving as a replicate. For sorted subsets, around 200 ng genomic DNA, equal to about 30,000 T cell genomes, was loaded into each replicate PCR. Purified libraries were measured with a Qubit 3.0 fluorometer, size-checked on a Bioanalyzer 2100, and measured again with the KAPA Library Quantification kit. Every immunoSEQ 96-well plate was sequenced on a separate single-read 150-cycle Illumina NextSeq 550 flow cell. For the original study's pipeline: Because the immunoSEQ output included only junctional sequences and no quality scores, the filtering could not be the same as the filtering used for full-length reads. To assign V/J genes and CDR3, sequences were annotated against IMGT germline references using PyIR, a Python wrapper for IgBLAST v1.9. Reads were filtered out if the reads had weak V/J assignments (E-value above 1e-6), no CDR3, stop codons, out-of-frame junctions, or ambiguous translated residues. V3J clonotypes were defined as sequences sharing an identical inferred V gene, J gene, and CDR3 amino acid sequence. Percentage overlap between repertoires was computed as shared unique clonotypes divided by the size of the smaller repertoire. Repertoire richness was assessed with RTK rarefaction, the Chao1 estimator, and Recon v2.1 estimates of unobserved clonotypes. OLGA was used to compute generation probabilities for all TCRbeta clonotypes that the gDNA method yielded from a few donors. TCRdb stores this immuneACCESS table with in-frame sequences only. Part of the clones is absent; in the studies checked, under half of the shortfall reflects unresolved V genes, and no reason is known for the rest. Clone size and the V and J calls come from that table; the DNA yielded D and trimming. This sample is represented by roughly 890,000 clones; more than 85% of them were singletons. 24% of the sample is taken by the ten largest.

Points the paper makes about the study in general: Sharing across a few donors was observed for roughly 5% of naive CD4, over 3% of naive CD8, over 2% of memory CD4, and around 0.44% of memory CD8 clonotypes. Compared with non-shared clonotypes, clonotypes shared by all four sorted-subset donors had higher generation probabilities. Sampling was limited to blood, and TCR repertoires in tissue likely differ from TCR repertoires in blood. Naive subsets generally had larger estimated clonotype richness than memory subsets did. Rarefaction of sorted-subset datasets indicated incomplete sequencing despite the large sequencing depth. Based on pairwise subsampling, the degree of clonotype sharing among donors was expected to be affected by sequencing depth. Because the study included only a small number of donors, the genetic and exposure-history diversity represented was limited.

CD8 naive samples were obtained by positive selection for CCR7 among CD45RO-negative cells, yielding a CD45RA+CCR7+ population from which TemRA cells were excluded. The donors were healthy, HIV-negative adults with no recently reported acute infections or vaccinations. Every donor was a Caucasian adult living in Nashville, Tennessee, USA. After blood collection by leukapheresis, PBMCs were isolated using Ficoll-Histopaque density gradient centrifugation and then cryopreserved in the vapor phase of liquid nitrogen. Analytical flow cytometry was used to check the purity and quantity of every magnetically sorted T cell population. From each sorted fraction, genomic DNA was isolated and quantified by UV absorbance on a Nanodrop 2000c. Comment on this clone: The clone's antigen remains unknown. Nothing much larger sits one base from this clone, and base qualities are not available.

There are 15 amino acids in the CDR3, from cysteine to phenylalanine inclusive. Here the CDR3 DNA is all that survives: 45 bases in frame from base 1. For CDR1 and CDR2, the germline V gene (reference sequence) lists GTSNPN and SVGIG. Between the V and J ends, shortened by 0 bases and 2 bases respectively, the junction contains 13 bases. Source material: naive CD8+ T cells sorted from blood. The cell subset or site tag for this specimen amounts to: CD45RA+CCR7+. This TCR was sampled from a man under 40 in good health. The sequence is built from TRBV30 and TRBJ1-1; a tentative D match to TRBD1 spans 6 bases. The nucleotides are TGTGCCTGGAGTGTACCGGACAGATTTAACACTGAAGCTTTCTTT. This is translated as CAWSVPDRFNTEAFF.